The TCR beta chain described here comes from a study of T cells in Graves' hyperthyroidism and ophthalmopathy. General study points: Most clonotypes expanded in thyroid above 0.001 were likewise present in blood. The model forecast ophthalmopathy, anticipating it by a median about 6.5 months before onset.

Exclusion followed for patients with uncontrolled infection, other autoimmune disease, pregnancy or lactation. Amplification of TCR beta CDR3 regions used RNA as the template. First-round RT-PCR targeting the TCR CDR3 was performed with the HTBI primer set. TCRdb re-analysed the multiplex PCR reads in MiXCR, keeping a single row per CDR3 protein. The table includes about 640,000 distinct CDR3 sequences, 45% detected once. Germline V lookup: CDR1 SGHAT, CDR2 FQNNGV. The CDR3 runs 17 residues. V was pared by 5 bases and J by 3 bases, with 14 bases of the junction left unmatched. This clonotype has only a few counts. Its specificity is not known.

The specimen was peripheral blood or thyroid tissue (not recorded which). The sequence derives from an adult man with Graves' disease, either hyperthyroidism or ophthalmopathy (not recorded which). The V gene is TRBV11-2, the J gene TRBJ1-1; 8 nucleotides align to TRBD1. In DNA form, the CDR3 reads TGTGCCAGCAGCCCGCTTGGACAGGGAGCGATTCACACTGAAGCTTTCTTT. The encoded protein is CASSPLGQGAIHTEAFF.